The 5 T cell receptor beta chains below come from one sample, sequenced in a study of control samples from healthy donors and cancer patients (TCRdb year 2020). Library preparation employed the immunoSEQ multiplex PCR assay. This immuneACCESS table, as held by TCRdb, lists in-frame sequences with V and J called but not all clones. Of the missing ones, under half trace to an unresolved V gene in checked studies; the others have no known cause. The sample data list about 120,000 clones, and approximately 88% of these were observed just once. Around 3.5% of the sample is in the top ten clones. The sequenced sample was PBMCs. All receptors come from a woman in her sixties or seventies with lung cancer.

The rearrangement uses TRBV7-2 and TRBJ1-1, with a weak D call TRBD1 (5 bases). The CDR3 is 16 residues long. V shed 4 bases and J shed 4 bases, with 19 bases lying between them. The germline CDR1 and CDR2 sequences are SGHTA and FQGNSA. The CDR3, as DNA: TGTGCCAGCAGCTCTATGGGTACGATTCAGGGCACTGAAGCTTTCTTT. Translated: CASSSMGTIQGTEAFF.

The chain employs TRBV7-9 and TRBJ2-7, with 12 bases identical to TRBD1. The CDR3 spans 14 residues. V lost 4 bases and J lost 5; bases outside the gene matches: 3. Germline CDR1 reads SEHNR; CDR2 reads FQNEAQ (reference sequence). CDR3 protein: CASSSGQGANEQYF. CDR3 nucleotides: TGTGCCAGCAGCTCGGGACAGGGGGCGAACGAGCAGTACTTC.

The V and J genes are TRBV9 and TRBJ2-7; 8 positions agree with TRBD1. V dropped 0 bases and J dropped 0; count of bases not matched to a gene: 2. Germline V gene lookup returns CDR1 SGDLS and CDR2 YYNGEE. The CDR3 extends over 15 amino acids. The CDR3 loop reads CASSVGGQASYEQYF. The CDR3 coding sequence is TGTGCCAGCAGCGTAGGGGGACAGGCCTCCTACGAGCAGTACTTC.

The genes are TRBV2 and TRBJ1-1; TRBD1 aligns across 7 bases. Germline lookup yields CDR1 SNHLY and CDR2 FYNNEI. The CDR3 sequence is 14 residues long. V lost 4 bases, J lost 0 bases, and 2 bases stayed unmatched. The CDR3 here is CASSAGQLNTEAFF. Here the CDR3 DNA reads TGTGCCAGCAGTGCGGGACAGTTGAACACTGAAGCTTTCTTT.

The CDR3 loop reads CATQTGREWETQYF. CDR3 sequence (DNA): TGTGCCACCCAAACAGGGAGGGAATGGGAGACCCAGTACTTC. V is TRBV10-3 and J is TRBJ2-5, with D tentatively TRBD2 (7 bases). This CDR3 comprises 14 residues. The V and J ends lost 10 bases and 5 bases respectively, with 20 bases between them. CDR1 and CDR2 from the germline V gene are ENHRY and SYGVKD.